Detailed here is one T cell receptor beta chain. This sample is part of a study of shared clonotypes between healthy human individuals. On ten immunoSEQ deep assay plates, unsorted PBMC DNA was sequenced. Assay: immunoSEQ multiplex PCR; the TCRdb copy retains only in-frame clones and omits some. In the table there are more than 450,000 clones, around 79% of which are singletons. CDR3 length: 13 residues. V was shortened by 0 bases and J by 7 bases, with 11 bases between the two germline ends. CDR1 and CDR2 (germline): SGHDT, YYEEEE. The source of this sequence is a woman in her thirties or forties in good health. Some clones in this sample may be carry-over from other donors' samples. This chain joins TRBV5-6 and TRBJ2-7, with D possibly being TRBD2 (5 bases). Sequences were obtained from PBMCs. CDR3 coding DNA: TGTGCCAGCAGCTTGGATCTAGCCGGTGAGCAGTACTTC. Its protein product is CASSLDLAGEQYF.